One T cell receptor beta chain is described in this entry. The sample belongs to a study of blood T cell repertoires in COVID-19. Study information: The United States, Italy and Spain were the sources of the acute and convalescent COVID-19 samples. From T cells, B-cell-depleted T cells, or PBMCs came the material, which was cDNA or gDNA.

CDR3 length: 15 residues. V lost 0 bases, J lost 7 bases, and 2 bases stayed unmatched. The germline V gene has CDR1 KGHDR and CDR2 SFDVKD. Original methodology: Amplifying reference gene primers gave estimates of nucleated cell counts. TCRdb keeps only in-frame clones here, not all; method: immunoSEQ multiplex PCR. D and trimming come from the DNA, and the V and J calls and clone size come from that table. The table records about 160,000 clones, roughly 91% of them present only once. What was sequenced was peripheral blood. V gene TRBV24-1 combines with J gene TRBJ2-1; TRBD1 agrees at 10 bases. The source is a young man with acute or convalescent COVID-19. The CDR3, as DNA: TGTGCCACCAGTGATTTGGGGACAGGGGTGAATGAGCAGTTCTTC. Protein sequence: CATSDLGTGVNEQFF.